The TCR beta chain described here comes from a study of T cell responses to AZD1222 COVID-19 vaccine. Study-level findings and limits: Baseline serology detected seropositivity in only six AZD1222 recipients.

In regard to this clone: As yet, its antigen is unknown.

Profiling relied on immunoSEQ multiplex PCR, and the TCRdb table lists in-frame clones only, not all of them. This table has roughly 150,000 clones, 89% appearing once. Losses at the gene ends were 8 bases for V and 7 bases for J; bases not matched to a gene: 11. CDR1 and CDR2 from the germline V gene are SEHNR and FQNEAQ (reference sequence). The CDR3 runs to 16 residues. The source is an adult in good health. Here the sequenced sample was peripheral blood, taken on day 0 of AZD1222 vaccination. This sequence joins TRBV7-9 and TRBJ1-6; 10 bases fit TRBD1. Here the CDR3 DNA reads TGTGCCAGCGGCCAGACAGGGGGCGCGTCGAATTCACCCCTCCACTTT. This gives the protein CASGQTGGASNSPLHF.